These 30 T cell receptor beta chains were sequenced from one sample in a study of blood T cells in healthy people across ages. For the second PCR, which ran for roughly 6 to 11 cycles, a sample-barcoded 5' primer and a J-beta primer mix were used. Via MiXCR, TCRdb re-called the 5' RACE reads, giving one row per CDR3 protein. Among some 940,000 distinct CDR3 sequences, 25% to 30% were seen once, and the ten largest hold approximately 10%. The same data also went into a second study, on T cells of mothers and their children.

Source material: blood. Every receptor here comes from a woman aged 40 to 50 in good health.

The chain carries TRBV2 and TRBJ1-5, with 8 bases aligning to TRBD1. The V gene's germline CDR1 is SNHLY and CDR2 FYNNEI. The CDR3 has 14 amino acids. V lost 2 bases, J lost 4 bases, and 1 base stayed unmatched. This CDR3 reads CASSERQGNQPQHF. For the CDR3, the DNA is TGTGCCAGCAGTGAAAGACAGGGGAATCAGCCCCAGCATTTT.

The rearrangement uses TRBV12-3 or TRBV12-4 and TRBJ2-7, with 9 positions matching TRBD1. Trimming cost V 5 bases and J 4 bases; bases outside gene matches: 12. The CDR3 has 16 amino acids. The DNA for the CDR3 is TGTGCCAGCAGTGTGACCGGGACAGGGAGAAGGTACGAGCAGTACTTC. Its translation: CASSVTGTGRRYEQYF.

A few counts support this clonotype. The chain joins TRBV4-1 to TRBJ1-1; TRBD1 matches at 10 bases. The CDR3 has 14 amino acids. J lost 11 bases, V lost 2 bases, and 8 bases had no gene match. CDR1 is MGHRA and CDR2 is YSYEKL in the germline V gene. CDR3 coding DNA: TGCGCCAGCAGCCAACCGGGACAGGGGTTGGATGCTTTCTTT. It is translated as CASSQPGQGLDAFF.

At least ten counts were recorded for this clonotype. The chain has TRBV7-9 and TRBJ2-7; the match to TRBD2 covers 7 bases. The CDR3 consists of 15 residues. Trimming cost V 5 bases and J 0 bases; bases outside gene matches: 7. The germline V gene has CDR1 SEHNR and CDR2 FQNEAQ (reference sequence). CDR3 amino acids: CASSPQASGSYEQYF. DNA of the CDR3: TGTGCCAGCAGCCCGCAAGCTAGCGGCTCCTACGAGCAGTACTTC.

Concerning this clonotype itself: This sequence may be a read error, since a much larger clone differs from it by one base. The chain carries TRBV7-9 and TRBJ2-7, with D uncertain. In germline, CDR1 is SEHNR, CDR2 FQNEAQ (reference sequence). The CDR3 is 13 amino acids. V lost 6 bases and J lost 6, with 15 bases in between. The CDR3 bases are TGTGCCAGCAGAGCTGACGGAATAGGCGAGCAGTACTTC. This codes for CASRADGIGEQYF.

This clonotype turned up a few times. V usage is TRBV7-9 and J usage is TRBJ2-7; 7 positions agree with TRBD1. After removal of 2 bases from V and 3 bases from J, the junction contained 4 bases not matched to a gene. The CDR3 sequence is 14 residues long. The germline CDR1 and CDR2 sequences are SEHNR and FQNEAQ (reference sequence). The CDR3 DNA reads as TGTGCCAGCAGCTTAACAGGGGAATTCTACGAGCAGTACTTC. Translation: CASSLTGEFYEQYF.

This chain joins TRBV16 and TRBJ2-3; tentatively, D is TRBD1 (5 bases). The ends were cut back, 2 bases at V and 7 bases at J, with 7 bases in the middle. Germline-derived CDR1 and CDR2 are KGHSY and FQNENV. The CDR3 sequence is 12 residues long. The CDR3 here is CASSQRQYTQYF. In DNA, the CDR3 is TGTGCCAGCAGCCAACGACAGTATACGCAGTATTTT.

The chain links TRBV20-1 to TRBJ1-1; the match to TRBD1 covers 8 bases. The CDR3 sequence is 16 residues long. Germline CDR1 reads DFQATT; CDR2 reads SNEGSKA (reference sequence). Trimming cost V 2 bases and J 1 base; bases outside gene matches: 9. The CDR3 here is CSARIGQGVANTEAFF. CDR3 coding DNA: TGCAGTGCTAGAATTGGACAGGGTGTCGCGAACACTGAAGCTTTCTTT.

This clonotype occurred many times. The chain combines TRBV11-2 with TRBJ2-7, with no clear D. Trimming took off 4 bases at V and 7 bases at J, with 8 bases between the two ends. Per germline, CDR1 SGHAT and CDR2 FQNNGV. The CDR3 spans 11 residues. In nucleotides, the CDR3 is TGTGCCAGCAGCTCGGCGAGGGAGCAGTACTTC. Its protein product is CASSSAREQYF.

In the case of this clonotype: This may arise from a read error, as a much more abundant clone is one base away. This rearrangement joins TRBV18 to TRBJ2-1; unclear D gene. The J call is uncertain, as TRBJ2-7 better fits the DNA end. The CDR3 contains 14 residues. The germline gives CDR1 KGHSH, CDR2 LQKENI. CDR3 sequence (DNA): TGTGCCAGCTCACCAACCCCAACCTACAATGAGCAGTACTTC. Translating it yields CASSPTPTYNEQYF.

This clonotype was seen ten or more times. The chain recombines TRBV29-1 with TRBJ2-5; 12 bases match TRBD2. This CDR3 is 15 amino acids long. Germline V gene lookup returns CDR1 SQVTM and CDR2 ANQGSEA. J gave up 2 bases and V 4 bases, and 5 bases lay outside the gene matches. DNA for the CDR3: TGCAGCGTTGCCGGACTAGCGGGGATACAAGAGACCCAGTACTTC. Residues: CSVAGLAGIQETQYF.

This clonotype has more than one count but fewer than ten. This chain links TRBV5-1 with TRBJ1-5; D is ambiguous. This CDR3 has 14 residues. Trimming left V 0 bases short and J 7 bases short, with 11 bases between. Germline V gene lookup returns CDR1 SGHRS and CDR2 YFSETQ. CDR3 nucleotide sequence: TGCGCCAGCAGCTTGGACCCCGACCAACAGCCCCAGCATTTT. This gives the protein CASSLDPDQQPQHF. The full variable domain, completed using reference TRBV5-1 and TRBJ1-5, is KAGVTQTPRYLIKTRGQQVTLSCSPISGHRSVSWYQQTPGQGLQFLFEYFSETQRNKGNFPGRFSGRQFSNSRSEMNVSTLELGDSALYLCASSLDPDQQPQHFGDGTRLSIL.

This clonotype occurred a few times. The chain combines TRBV12-3 or TRBV12-4 with TRBJ1-4; TRBD1 is a possible D gene (5 bases). V lost 4 bases and J lost 8, with 14 bases in between. This CDR3 comprises 14 residues. The CDR3 spells CASSSPTAGEKLFF. The CDR3 region has the DNA TGTGCCAGCAGTTCGCCCACCGCAGGGGAAAAACTGTTTTTT.

This clonotype was recorded a few times. The rearrangement joins TRBV7-9 to TRBJ2-5, with TRBD1 identical over 8 bases. V shed 0 bases and J 4 bases; nucleotides not matched to a gene: 1. The CDR3 loop spans 14 amino acids. Germline CDR1 SEHNR, CDR2 FQNEAQ (reference sequence). This chain's CDR3 is CASSLAQGGETQYF. The CDR3, as DNA: TGTGCCAGCAGCTTAGCACAGGGGGGAGAGACCCAGTACTTC.

This clonotype was observed a handful of times. The genes are TRBV5-1 and TRBJ2-1; D is ambiguous. Trimming removed 0 bases at V and 7 bases at J, with 11 bases between. This CDR3 is built from 14 residues. CDR1 is SGHRS and CDR2 is YFSETQ in the germline V gene. For the CDR3, the DNA is TGCGCCAGCAGCTTGGAGGGTATTGGGAATGAGCAGTTCTTC. It encodes CASSLEGIGNEQFF.

This sequence joins TRBV5-1 and TRBJ2-7, with D possibly matching TRBD1 (6 bases). Trimming stripped 3 bases from V and 1 base from J, with 17 bases between. The germline V gene encodes CDR1 SGHRS and CDR2 YFSETQ. The CDR3 is 16 amino acids. The CDR3 spells CASSSGMGATSYEQYF. As DNA, the CDR3 is TGCGCCAGCAGCTCTGGAATGGGGGCGACATCCTACGAGCAGTACTTC. The full variable domain, rest sourced from reference TRBV5-1 and TRBJ2-7, is KAGVTQTPRYLIKTRGQQVTLSCSPISGHRSVSWYQQTPGQGLQFLFEYFSETQRNKGNFPGRFSGRQFSNSRSEMNVSTLELGDSALYLCASSSGMGATSYEQYFGPGTRLTVT.

The CDR3 nucleotides are TGTGCCAGCAGCCTCCAAGGACTAGCGGGGGGTTTAGAGACCCAGTACTTC. Protein sequence: CASSLQGLAGGLETQYF. The rearrangement joins TRBV7-2 to TRBJ2-5, with TRBD2 matching over 14 bases. CDR3 length: 17 residues. Germline values: CDR1 SGHTA, CDR2 FQGNSA. The V and J ends lost 5 bases and 4 bases, in that order; junction bases with no gene match: 9.

This clonotype showed up many times. The rearrangement links TRBV7-7 to TRBJ2-3, with a possible D match to TRBD2 (6 bases). CDR3 length: 12 residues. Germline V CDR1 and CDR2: SSHAT, FNYEAQ (reference sequence). CDR3 in amino acids: CATLGEVDTQYF. The CDR3 DNA reads as TGTGCTACATTAGGGGAGGTGGATACGCAGTATTTT.

Details on this clonotype: Germline is not matched at one junction end, which may reflect a read error. The CDR3 nucleotides are TGTGCCAGCAGTTCCGGGACAGGGGGGCACTCTTATGGTTACACCTTC. Protein product: CASSSGTGGHSYGYTF. This chain links TRBV28 with TRBJ1-2; 11 positions match TRBD1. CDR1 MDHEN and CDR2 SYDVKM come from the germline V gene. The CDR3 sequence is 16 residues long.

The rearrangement joins TRBV19 to TRBJ1-1; tentative D call: TRBD1 (6 bases). Germline V gene data show CDR1 as LNHDA and CDR2 as SQIVND (reference sequence). This CDR3 has 14 amino acids. V was clipped by 4 bases and J by 5 bases, with 14 bases between them. CDR3 nucleotides: TGTGCCAGTAGTAGCGACAGGCTCGCGACTGAAGCTTTCTTT. As protein: CASSSDRLATEAFF.

This clonotype was detected ten times or more. The CDR3 reads CSARGLAGGAKETQYF. Here the CDR3 DNA reads TGCAGTGCTAGAGGACTAGCGGGGGGGGCAAAAGAGACCCAGTACTTC. This chain connects TRBV20-1 to TRBJ2-5, with 14 positions matching TRBD2. CDR1 and CDR2 (germline): DFQATT, SNEGSKA (reference sequence). After removal of 1 base from V and 3 bases from J, the junction contained 4 bases not matched to a gene. CDR3 length: 16 amino acids.

A few counts support this clonotype. The chain employs TRBV7-9 and TRBJ2-7; maybe TRBD2 (7 bases). The CDR3 contains 18 residues. The germline V and J ends were trimmed by 3 bases and 0 bases, with 21 bases remaining between them. Germline lookup yields CDR1 SEHNR and CDR2 FQNEAQ (reference sequence). Here the CDR3 reads CASSFRGGATSSSYEQYF. In nucleotides, the CDR3 is TGTGCCAGCAGCTTTAGGGGGGGGGCTACGTCCAGCTCCTACGAGCAGTACTTC.

On this clonotype itself: This may stem from a read error, because a much larger clone lies one nucleotide away. The chain uses TRBV7-9 and TRBJ2-5; no reliable D call. The CDR3 sequence is 16 residues long. V was clipped by 6 bases and J by 7 bases, with 24 bases between them. Germline-derived CDR1 and CDR2 are SEHNR and FQNEAQ (reference sequence). CDR3 protein: CASSRLTDPRRGTQYF. DNA of the CDR3: TGTGCCAGCAGTCGCCTAACAGACCCCAGAAGAGGGACCCAGTACTTC.

This clonotype has just a few counts. The V gene is TRBV28, the J gene TRBJ1-6; 9 nucleotides agree with TRBD1. After removal of 6 bases from V and 0 bases from J, the junction contained 6 bases not matched to a gene. Germline V gene sequence: CDR1 MDHEN, CDR2 SYDVKM. The CDR3 totals 17 residues. DNA for the CDR3: TGTGCCAGCAGCCGGACAGGGGACTACTCCTATAATTCACCCCTCCACTTT. This gives the protein CASSRTGDYSYNSPLHF.

In its sample, this clonotype was seen many times. V gene TRBV2 combines with J gene TRBJ1-2, with D uncertain. Deletions cut 3 bases from V and 4 bases from J, with 15 bases between. The germline gives CDR1 SNHLY, CDR2 FYNNEI. The CDR3 has 15 amino acids. The CDR3 DNA reads as TGTGCCAGCAGTGAGTTTAAGCGGACTACCTATGGCTACACCTTC. Translation gives CASSEFKRTTYGYTF.

This clonotype was detected only a few times. Possible read error: a much larger clone is one base away. The rearrangement links TRBV7-2 to TRBJ1-2; D may be TRBD1 (5 bases). The CDR3 consists of 15 residues. The germline CDR1 and CDR2 sequences are SGHTA and FQGNSA. The CDR3 bases are TGTGTCAGCAGCTTAAACTCAGGGCATAACTATGGCTACACCTTC. Amino acids: CVSSLNSGHNYGYTF. Combining the CDR3 with reference TRBV7-2 and TRBJ1-2 gives the whole variable domain GAGVSQSPSNKVTEKGKDVELRCDPISGHTALYWYRQSLGQGLEFLIYFQGNSAPDKSGLPSDRFSAERTGGSVSTLTIQRTQQEDSAVYLCVSSLNSGHNYGYTFGSGTRLTVV.

A few counts support this clonotype. V usage is TRBV29-1 and J usage is TRBJ2-3; 9 bases are a match to TRBD1. Losses at the gene ends were 6 bases for V and 4 bases for J; bases not matched to a gene: 11. The CDR3 has 15 amino acids. Germline values: CDR1 SQVTM, CDR2 ANQGSEA. The CDR3 DNA follows: TGCAGCGTCGCCAAAGGGACAGGGACCTCAGATACGCAGTATTTT. Translating it yields CSVAKGTGTSDTQYF.

This clonotype was picked up one time. V usage is TRBV28 and J usage is TRBJ2-3, with 11 bases that match TRBD2. V was pared by 8 bases and J by 1 base, with 8 bases of the junction left unmatched. CDR3 length: 16 amino acids. In germline, CDR1 is MDHEN, CDR2 SYDVKM. As DNA, the CDR3 is TGTGCCAGCGGTACTAGCGGGAGATGGCGCACAGATACGCAGTATTTT. This codes for CASGTSGRWRTDTQYF. The whole variable domain, remainder taken from reference TRBV28 and TRBJ2-3, is DVKVTQSSRYLVKRTGEKVFLECVQDMDHENMFWYRQDPGLGLRLIYFSYDVKMKEKGDIPEGYSVSREKKERFSLILESASTNQTSMYLCASGTSGRWRTDTQYFGPGTRLTVL.

This clonotype was counted many times. The rearrangement links TRBV14 to TRBJ1-1, with no clear D. The CDR3 contains 13 residues. CDR1 and CDR2 (germline): SGHDN, FVKESK. The V end was cut by 0 bases, the J end by 8 bases, with 10 bases between. CDR3 DNA sequence: TGTGCCAGCAGCCAAGATCTCCGGACCGAAGCTTTCTTT. It is translated as CASSQDLRTEAFF.

V usage is TRBV20-1 and J usage is TRBJ2-1; TRBD1 agrees at 7 bases. V was pared by 4 bases and J by 10 bases, with 7 bases of the junction left unmatched. CDR1 and CDR2 (germline): DFQATT, SNEGSKA (reference sequence). This CDR3 is built from 12 residues. In DNA, the CDR3 is TGCAGTGCTACCGACAGGGATTACGAGCAGTTCTTC. Protein: CSATDRDYEQFF.